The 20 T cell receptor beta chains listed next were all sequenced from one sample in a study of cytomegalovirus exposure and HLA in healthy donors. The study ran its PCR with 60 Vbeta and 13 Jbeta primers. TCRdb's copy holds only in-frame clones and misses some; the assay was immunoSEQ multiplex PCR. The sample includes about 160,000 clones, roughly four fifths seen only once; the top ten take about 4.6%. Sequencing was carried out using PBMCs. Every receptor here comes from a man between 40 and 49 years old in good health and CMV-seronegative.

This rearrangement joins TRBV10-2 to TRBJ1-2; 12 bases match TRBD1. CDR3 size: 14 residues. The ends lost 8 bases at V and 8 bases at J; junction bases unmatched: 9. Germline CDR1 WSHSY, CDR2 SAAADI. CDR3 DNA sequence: TGCGCCAGCTTCGAGGGACAGGGGGCTAACGGCTACACCTTC. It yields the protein CASFEGQGANGYTF.

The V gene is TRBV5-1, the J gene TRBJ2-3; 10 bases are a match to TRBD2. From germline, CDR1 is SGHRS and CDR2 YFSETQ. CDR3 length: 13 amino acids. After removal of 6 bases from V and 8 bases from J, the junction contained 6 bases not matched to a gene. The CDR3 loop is CASMPSGGVTQYF. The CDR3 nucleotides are TGCGCCAGCATGCCGAGCGGGGGGGTTACGCAGTATTTT.

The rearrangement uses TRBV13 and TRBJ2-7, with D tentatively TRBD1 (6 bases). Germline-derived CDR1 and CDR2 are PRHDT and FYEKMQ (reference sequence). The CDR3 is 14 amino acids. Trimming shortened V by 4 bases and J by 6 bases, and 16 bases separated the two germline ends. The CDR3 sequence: CASSSQGSSREQYF. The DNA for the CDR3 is TGTGCCAGCAGCTCTCAGGGGAGTAGCCGCGAGCAGTACTTC.

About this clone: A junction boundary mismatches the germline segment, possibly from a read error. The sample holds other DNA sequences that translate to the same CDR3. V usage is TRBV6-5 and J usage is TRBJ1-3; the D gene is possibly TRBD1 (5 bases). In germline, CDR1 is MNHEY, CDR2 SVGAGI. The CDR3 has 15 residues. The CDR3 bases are TGCGCCAGCAGTTATCAGGGAAACTCTGGAAACACCATATATTTT. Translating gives CASSYQGNSGNTIYF.

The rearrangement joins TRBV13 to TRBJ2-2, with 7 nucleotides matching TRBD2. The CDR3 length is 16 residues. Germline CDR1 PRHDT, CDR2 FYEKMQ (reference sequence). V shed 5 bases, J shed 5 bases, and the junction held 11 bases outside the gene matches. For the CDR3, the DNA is TGTGCCAGCAGCCGAGTCCAGGGAGGGTCTACCGGGGAGCTGTTTTTT. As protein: CASSRVQGGSTGELFF.

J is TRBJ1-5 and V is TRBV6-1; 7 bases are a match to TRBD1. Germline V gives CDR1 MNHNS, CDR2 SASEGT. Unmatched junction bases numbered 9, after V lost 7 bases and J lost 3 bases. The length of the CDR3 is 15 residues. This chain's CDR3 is CASNWAGTANQPQHF. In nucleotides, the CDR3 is TGTGCCAGCAATTGGGCCGGGACAGCCAATCAGCCCCAGCATTTT.

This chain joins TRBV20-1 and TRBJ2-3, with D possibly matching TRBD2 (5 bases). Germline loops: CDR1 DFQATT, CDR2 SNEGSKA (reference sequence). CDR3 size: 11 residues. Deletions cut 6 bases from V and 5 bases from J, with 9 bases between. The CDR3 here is CSARTGDTQYF. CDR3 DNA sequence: TGCAGTGCAAGGACTGGAGATACGCAGTATTTT.

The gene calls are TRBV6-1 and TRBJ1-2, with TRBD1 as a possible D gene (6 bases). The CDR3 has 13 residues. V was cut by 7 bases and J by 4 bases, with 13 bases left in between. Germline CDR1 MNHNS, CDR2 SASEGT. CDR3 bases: TGTGCCAGCAATACAGGGACCATCTATGGCTACACCTTC. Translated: CASNTGTIYGYTF.

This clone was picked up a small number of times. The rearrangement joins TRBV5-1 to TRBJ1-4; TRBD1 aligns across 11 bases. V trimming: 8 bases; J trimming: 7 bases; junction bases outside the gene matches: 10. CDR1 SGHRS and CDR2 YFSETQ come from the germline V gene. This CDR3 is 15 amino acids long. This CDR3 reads CARSGPGQGVEKLFF. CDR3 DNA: TGCGCCAGATCTGGTCCGGGACAGGGGGTTGAAAAACTGTTTTTT.

The CDR3 nucleotides read TGTGCCAGCAGCGTAGGGTTGACAGGGGGTGGAAATGAGCAGTTCTTC. Translating gives CASSVGLTGGGNEQFF. V is TRBV9 and J is TRBJ2-1; TRBD1 matches 9 bases. This CDR3 has 16 residues. V was clipped by 0 bases and J by 7 bases; unmatched bases: 8. Germline values: CDR1 SGDLS, CDR2 YYNGEE.

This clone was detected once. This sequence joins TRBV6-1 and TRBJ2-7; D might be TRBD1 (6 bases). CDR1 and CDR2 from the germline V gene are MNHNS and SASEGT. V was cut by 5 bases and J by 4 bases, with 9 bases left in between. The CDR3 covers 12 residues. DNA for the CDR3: TGTGCCAGCAGTAACACAGGGTACGAGCAGTACTTC. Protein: CASSNTGYEQYF.

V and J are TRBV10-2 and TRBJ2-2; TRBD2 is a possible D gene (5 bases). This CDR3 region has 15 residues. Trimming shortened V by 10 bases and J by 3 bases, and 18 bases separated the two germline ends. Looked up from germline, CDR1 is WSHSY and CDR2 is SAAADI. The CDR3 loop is CATRTASFDTGELFF. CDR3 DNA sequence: TGCGCCACCCGGACGGCTAGCTTTGACACCGGGGAGCTGTTTTTT.

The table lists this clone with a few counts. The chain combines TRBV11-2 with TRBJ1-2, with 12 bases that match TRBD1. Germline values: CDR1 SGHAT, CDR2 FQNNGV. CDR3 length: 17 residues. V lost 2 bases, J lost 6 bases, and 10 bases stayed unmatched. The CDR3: CASSLNPGQGALNGYTF. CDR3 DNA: TGTGCCAGCAGCTTAAATCCGGGACAGGGGGCGCTTAATGGCTACACCTTC.

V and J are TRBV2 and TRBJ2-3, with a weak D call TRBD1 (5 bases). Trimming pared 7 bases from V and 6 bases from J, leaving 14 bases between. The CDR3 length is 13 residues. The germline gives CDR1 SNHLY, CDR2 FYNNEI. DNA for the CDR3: TGTGCCAGCACCACATTAAGGGGTGATACGCAGTATTTT. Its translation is CASTTLRGDTQYF.

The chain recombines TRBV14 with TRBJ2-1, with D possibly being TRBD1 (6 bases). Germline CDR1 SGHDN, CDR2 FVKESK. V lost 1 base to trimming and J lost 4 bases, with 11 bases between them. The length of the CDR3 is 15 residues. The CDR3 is CASSQGQVPYNEQFF. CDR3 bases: TGTGCCAGCAGCCAAGGACAGGTCCCTTACAATGAGCAGTTCTTC.

CDR3 nucleotides: TGTGCCAGCAGGGGGACTAGCGGGGGTTGGGAGACCCAGTACTTC. It specifies CASRGTSGGWETQYF. This chain uses TRBV2 with TRBJ2-5, with 14 bases matching TRBD2. With 6 bases clipped from V and 5 bases from J, the junction kept 5 bases outside the gene matches. The CDR3 has 15 amino acids. From germline, CDR1 is SNHLY and CDR2 FYNNEI.

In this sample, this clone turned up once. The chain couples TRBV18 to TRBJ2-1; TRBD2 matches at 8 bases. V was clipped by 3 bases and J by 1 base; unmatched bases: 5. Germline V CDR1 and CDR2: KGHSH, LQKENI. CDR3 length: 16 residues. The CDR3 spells CASSPPLAESYNEQFF. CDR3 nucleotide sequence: TGTGCCAGCTCACCTCCACTAGCGGAGTCCTACAATGAGCAGTTCTTC.

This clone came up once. CDR3 in DNA: TGCAGCGCCGAAAGAGGAGGGGGCGCCGAGCAGTACTTC. Protein sequence: CSAERGGGAEQYF. The chain couples TRBV29-1 to TRBJ2-7, with D tentatively TRBD1 (7 bases). CDR1 and CDR2 (germline): SQVTM, ANQGSEA. This CDR3 is built from 13 residues. Trimming removed 7 bases from V and 6 bases from J, with 19 bases in between.

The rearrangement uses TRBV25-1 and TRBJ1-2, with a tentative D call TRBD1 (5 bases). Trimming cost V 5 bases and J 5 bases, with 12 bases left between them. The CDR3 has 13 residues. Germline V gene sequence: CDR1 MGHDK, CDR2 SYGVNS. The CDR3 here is CASSSLTAYGYTF. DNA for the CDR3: TGTGCCAGCAGTTCTTTGACAGCTTATGGCTACACCTTC.

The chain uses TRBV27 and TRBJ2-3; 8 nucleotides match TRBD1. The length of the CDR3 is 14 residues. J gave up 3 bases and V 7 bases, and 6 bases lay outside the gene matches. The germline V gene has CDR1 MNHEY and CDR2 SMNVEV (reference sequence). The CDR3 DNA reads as TGTGCCAGCACCTTGGACAGGGATACAGATACGCAGTATTTT. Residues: CASTLDRDTDTQYF.